This T cell receptor (beta chain) was identified in a study of identifying expanded T cells in peripheral blood. General study findings and limits: Over around two and four weeks, about 17 and 20 clones changed, versus approximately 1.1 between replicates. Approximately two-week clone count variance significantly increased as total template count grew.

Germline lookup yields CDR1 SEHNR and CDR2 FQNEAQ (reference sequence). Trimming removed 4 bases at V and 0 bases at J, with 10 bases between. This CDR3 contains 14 residues. Repertoires were generated with immunoSEQ multiplex PCR, while TCRdb's copy carries only in-frame clones and drops some. The sample shows about 100,000 clones, 80% to 90% of them seen only once. Worth noting for this clone: Its specificity is unknown.

Healthy donors had no documented immune events, such as infections, while sampled. The sequencing sample was made of blood. V gene TRBV7-9 combines with J gene TRBJ2-7, with D perhaps assigned TRBD1 or TRBD2 (5 bases each). This sequence was found in a person between 18 and 75 years old in good health. In DNA form, the CDR3 reads TGTGCCAGCAGCTCGGGGCGGCGCTCCTACGAGCAGTACTTC. This codes for CASSSGRRSYEQYF.